There are a few counts of the clone carrying this T cell receptor (beta chain). This entry is derived from a study of blood T cell repertoires in COVID-19. As for the study in general: Samples of COVID-19 (acute and convalescent) were obtained from the United States, Italy and Spain. PBMCs, B-cell-depleted T cells, or T cells were the source of the cDNA or gDNA that made up the material.

Enrolment of Seattle patients took place during active infection, and they were followed longitudinally. Original methodology: Reference gene primers were amplified, and this amplification served to estimate nucleated cell counts. Here immunoSEQ multiplex PCR was the method, and the copy in TCRdb shows in-frame clones only, minus some. V, J and clone size are taken as reported in that table, and D and trimming were inferred from the DNA itself. Of about 200,000 clones in the sample, 82% are singletons; the top ten hold approximately 7.8%. V dropped 4 bases and J dropped 4 bases, with 14 bases sitting between them. Germline lookup yields CDR1 SGHNT and CDR2 YYREEE (reference sequence). This CDR3 is built from 15 residues.

This receptor was taken from a woman aged 55-69 years with COVID-19, enrolled during active disease. This chain joins TRBV5-4 and TRBJ2-2; a possible D gene is TRBD2 (6 bases). Material: peripheral blood. The CDR3 coding sequence is TGTGCCAGCAGCCCGACTAGAGGAGGCACCGGGGAGCTGTTTTTT. Translated, it gives CASSPTRGGTGELFF.